The 15 T cell receptor beta chains given below trace back to one sample, sequenced in a study of control samples from healthy donors and cancer patients. The repertoire was sequenced with immunoSEQ multiplex PCR; TCRdb's copy has only in-frame clones and lacks some. The sample holds about 130,000 clones, just over 90% seen once. Sequencing used PBMCs. The receptors shown here come from a man in his fifties with head and neck cancer.

The chain employs TRBV5-1 and TRBJ1-6; a possible D gene is TRBD1 (5 bases). Trimming shortened V by 2 bases and J by 5 bases, and 11 bases separated the two germline ends. Per germline, CDR1 SGHRS and CDR2 YFSETQ. The CDR3 has 15 amino acids. In nucleotides, the CDR3 is TGCGCCAGCAGCTTTCAGGGAGCGAATAATTCACCCCTCCACTTT. Amino acid sequence: CASSFQGANNSPLHF.

This rearrangement joins TRBV5-5 to TRBJ2-5; unclear D gene. V dropped 0 bases and J dropped 2 bases, with 8 bases sitting between them. The CDR3 is 14 residues long. CDR1 is SGHKS and CDR2 is YYEKEE in the germline V gene (reference sequence). CDR3 sequence (DNA): TGTGCCAGCAGCTTGGCATGGGTTCAAGAGACCCAGTACTTC. Its translation: CASSLAWVQETQYF.

The J gene is TRBJ1-6, the V gene TRBV7-3; possible D gene TRBD1, 5 bases. There are 14 residues in the CDR3. Per the germline V gene, CDR1 is SGHTA and CDR2 is FQGTGA. Trimming pared 2 bases from V and 10 bases from J, leaving 12 bases between. The CDR3 region is CASSLGGSGSPLHF. In DNA, the CDR3 is TGTGCCAGCAGCTTAGGGGGGAGTGGGTCACCCCTCCACTTT.

This clone has just one count. The chain carries TRBV24-1 and TRBJ2-5; D is unclear. Germline V gene sequence: CDR1 KGHDR, CDR2 SFDVKD. The CDR3 is 13 residues long. Trimming shortened V by 4 bases and J by 6 bases, and 11 bases separated the two germline ends. The CDR3 here is CATSDGALKTQYF. In DNA, the CDR3 is TGTGCCACCAGTGACGGAGCCCTGAAGACCCAGTACTTC.

The J gene is TRBJ2-7, the V gene TRBV4-3, with TRBD2 identical over 8 bases. The CDR3 has 16 residues. The ends lost 0 bases at V and 3 bases at J; junction bases unmatched: 7. Germline CDR1 reads LGHNA; CDR2 reads YSLEER. The CDR3 DNA reads as TGCGCCAGCAGCCAAGATCCAGCGGGGGTTAGCTACGAGCAGTACTTC. Amino acids: CASSQDPAGVSYEQYF.

This chain joins TRBV9 and TRBJ2-3; D is perhaps TRBD1 (5 bases). CDR3 length: 14 residues. V dropped 3 bases and J dropped 0 bases, with 8 bases sitting between them. Germline-derived CDR1 and CDR2 are SGDLS and YYNGEE. The CDR3 bases are TGTGCCAGCAGCGGGGGCACGAGCACAGATACGCAGTATTTT. The encoded protein is CASSGGTSTDTQYF.

The CDR3 is CAWINGLRDSPLHF. The CDR3 nucleotides read TGTGCCTGGATTAACGGCCTCAGGGATTCACCCCTCCACTTT. The J gene is TRBJ1-6, the V gene TRBV30, with a weak D call TRBD1 (5 bases). The V end lost 4 bases, the J end lost 8 bases, and 15 bases lay between the germline ends. Germline loops: CDR1 GTSNPN, CDR2 SVGIG (reference sequence). The CDR3 sequence is 14 residues long.

This clone was counted between two and nine times. The chain joins TRBV14 to TRBJ1-6; a possible D gene is TRBD1 (6 bases). The CDR3 runs to 15 residues. In germline, CDR1 is SGHDN, CDR2 FVKESK. Trimming stripped 3 bases from V and 8 bases from J, with 14 bases between. The CDR3 protein is CASSHRRGMDSPLHF. CDR3 sequence (DNA): TGTGCCAGCAGCCACCGCAGGGGAATGGATTCACCCCTCCACTTT.

On this clone: The same CDR3 also results from other DNA sequences found in this sample. The chain carries TRBV6-5 and TRBJ2-3; 11 nucleotides line up with TRBD2. The J segment lost 1 base and the V segment lost 6 bases, leaving 3 bases of the junction unmatched. This CDR3 is built from 15 residues. The germline gives CDR1 MNHEY, CDR2 SVGAGI. The CDR3, as DNA: TGTGCCAGCAGGTCGGGACTAGCGGGCACAGATACGCAGTATTTT. Its protein is CASRSGLAGTDTQYF.

The V call is TRBV5-5, the J call TRBJ2-7; 7 nucleotides align to TRBD2. J was trimmed by 0 bases and V by 6 bases; bases with no gene match: 12. Germline V gives CDR1 SGHKS, CDR2 YYEKEE (reference sequence). This CDR3 region has 16 residues. CDR3 bases: TGTGCCAGCACCTTCTCGGGAGCGGGGCTCTCCTACGAGCAGTACTTC. Its translation is CASTFSGAGLSYEQYF.

The chain uses TRBV28 and TRBJ1-4; D unclear. Germline V gene data show CDR1 as MDHEN and CDR2 as SYDVKM. V gave up 6 bases and J gave up 0 bases, with 8 bases separating them. This CDR3 comprises 14 residues. The CDR3 region is CASRDRTTNEKLFF. CDR3 nucleotides: TGTGCCAGCAGGGATCGAACAACTAATGAAAAACTGTTTTTT.

CDR3 sequence: CACSQGGNQPQHF. The CDR3 DNA follows: TGTGCCTGTTCACAGGGCGGCAATCAGCCCCAGCATTTT. The J gene is TRBJ1-5, the V gene TRBV30, with D perhaps matching TRBD1 (6 bases). Germline V CDR1 and CDR2: GTSNPN, SVGIG (reference sequence). Trimming took 6 bases from V and 2 from J, leaving 11 bases between them. The CDR3 spans 13 residues.

The genes are TRBV7-2 and TRBJ1-2; perhaps TRBD1 as D (6 bases). The CDR3 consists of 15 residues. Looked up from germline, CDR1 is SGHTA and CDR2 is FQGNSA. The germline V and J ends were trimmed by 5 bases and 8 bases, with 21 bases remaining between them. The CDR3 sequence is CASSPGLYRAQGYTF. CDR3 bases: TGTGCCAGCAGCCCAGGGCTATACAGGGCACAGGGCTACACCTTC.

This clone was seen more than once but under ten times. J is TRBJ2-3 and V is TRBV4-1; D not resolved. Trimming took 4 bases from V and 2 from J, leaving 7 bases between them. The CDR3 runs 13 residues. Germline lookup yields CDR1 MGHRA and CDR2 YSYEKL. The CDR3 is CASSPPATDTQYF. The CDR3 DNA reads TGCGCCAGCAGCCCCCCGGCCACAGATACGCAGTATTTT.

The chain carries TRBV7-2 and TRBJ2-5; D possibly corresponds to TRBD2 (7 bases). Deletions cut 0 bases from V and 5 bases from J, with 10 bases between. The germline V gene encodes CDR1 SGHTA and CDR2 FQGNSA. The CDR3 has 14 residues. CDR3 residues: CASSLAGGAETQYF. DNA of the CDR3: TGTGCCAGCAGCTTAGCGGGGGGGGCTGAGACCCAGTACTTC.